The table lists the clone carrying this T cell receptor beta chain with a count of one. The source of the sample is a study of CD8+ T cells in alopecia areata. Treatment noted: oral pan-JAK inhibitor, 5-10 mg twice daily. Collected material from alopecia areata patients comprised lesional scalp punch biopsies and peripheral blood. Sequencing templates came from extracted RNA that was reverse transcribed into cDNA. Clones were sequenced by immunoSEQ multiplex PCR, and TCRdb holds only the in-frame ones, with some missing. The profile shows approximately 200,000 clones, 60% to 70% of them singletons. The CDR3 runs 15 residues. Trimming cost V 5 bases and J 5 bases, with 18 bases left between them. Germline V gene sequence: CDR1 MGHRA, CDR2 YSYEKL.

The TCR sequence derives from a human donor with alopecia areata. V usage is TRBV4-1 and J usage is TRBJ2-5; unclear D gene. Sequencing used CD4+ T cells sorted from blood, obtained at week 4, from a patient treated with tofacitinib. Written as DNA, the CDR3 is TGCGCCAGCAGCGGTGAACCTTTGGTGCAGGAGACCCAGTACTTC. It specifies CASSGEPLVQETQYF.